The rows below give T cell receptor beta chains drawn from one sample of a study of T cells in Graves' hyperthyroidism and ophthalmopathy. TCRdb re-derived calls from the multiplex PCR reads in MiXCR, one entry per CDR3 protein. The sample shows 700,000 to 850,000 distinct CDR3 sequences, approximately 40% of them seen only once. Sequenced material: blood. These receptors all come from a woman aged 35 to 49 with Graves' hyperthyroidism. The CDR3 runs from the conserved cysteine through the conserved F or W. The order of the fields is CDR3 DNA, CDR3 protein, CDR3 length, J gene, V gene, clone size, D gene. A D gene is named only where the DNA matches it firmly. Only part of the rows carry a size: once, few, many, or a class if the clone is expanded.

TGTGCCAGTAGTATCGGGTACGAGCAGTACTTC CASSIGYEQYF 11 TRBJ2-7 TRBV19 many NA
TGTGCCTGGAGGGTTCCAGACTCTGGGGCCAACGTCCTGACTTTC CAWRVPDSGANVLTF 15 TRBJ2-6 TRBV7-9 NA NA
TGCGCCAGCAGCCGCGGACTGGGCCGGGACGGCCGCTACGAGCAGTACTTC CASSRGLGRDGRYEQYF 17 TRBJ2-7 TRBV4-3 few NA
TGTGCCAGTAGGACACAGGGGTTCGGGAATCAGCCCCAGCATTTT CASRTQGFGNQPQHF 15 TRBJ1-5 TRBV19 NA TRBD1
TGTGCCAGCAGTCCGGGACGTCGGGAAGCTTTCTTT CASSPGRREAFF 12 TRBJ1-1 TRBV12-3/TRBV12-4 few NA
TGCAGTGCTAGTCAGGGGACGGGCTATGGCTACACCTTC CSASQGTGYGYTF 13 TRBJ1-2 TRBV20-1 many NA
TGTGCCAGCAGCGGTCCGATCAGCAATCAGCCCCAGCATTTT CASSGPISNQPQHF 14 TRBJ1-5 TRBV6-6 NA NA
TGCAGCGTTAATGACAGCAAAGAGACCCAGTACTTC CSVNDSKETQYF 12 TRBJ2-5 TRBV29-1 NA NA
TGCGCCAGCAGTGCACCACATCGAGGGCGCTACTCCCCTGGCTACACCTTC CASSAPHRGRYSPGYTF 17 TRBJ1-2 TRBV10-2 many NA
TGTGCCAGCAGTTACGTACAGGCTACTGAAGCTTTCTTT CASSYVQATEAFF 13 TRBJ1-1 TRBV6-5 NA NA
TGTGCCAGCAGTTTTGACAGGGACGGGGAGCAGTACTTC CASSFDRDGEQYF 13 TRBJ2-7 TRBV12-3/TRBV12-4 NA TRBD1
TGTGCCAGCAGCATCTCGGGCGGGAGGCTCCCCTACGAGCAGTACTTC CASSISGGRLPYEQYF 16 TRBJ2-7 TRBV9 few TRBD2
TGTGCCATCAGTCCGGGACAGGGAAGCTACACCTTC CAISPGQGSYTF 12 TRBJ1-2 TRBV10-3 NA TRBD1
TGTGCCAGCAGTGGAGCGGGGAAGGCTGGAAACACCATATATTTT CASSGAGKAGNTIYF 15 TRBJ1-3 TRBV7-9 many NA
TGCGCCAGCAGCGCAGGGGCCGAGGAGACCCAGTACTTC CASSAGAEETQYF 13 TRBJ2-5 TRBV5-1 many NA
TGTGCCAGCTCACACGGGACAGGTTCCTACGAGCAGTACTTC CASSHGTGSYEQYF 14 TRBJ2-7 TRBV7-9 NA TRBD1
TGTGCCAGCAGCTTTAGGAGACAGGGCACTGAAGCTTTCTTT CASSFRRQGTEAFF 14 TRBJ1-1 TRBV7-2 many TRBD1
TGCAGTGCTAGAGATGGCGGACCGAACACTGAAGCTTTCTTT CSARDGGPNTEAFF 14 TRBJ1-1 TRBV20-1 NA NA
TGCGCCACATCAGGGGGCGTTCATCTGGGCTACACCTTC CATSGGVHLGYTF 13 TRBJ1-2 TRBV10-1 NA TRBD1
TGTGCCAGCAGCCCAAGACCCCTGAGCGAGCAGTACTTC CASSPRPLSEQYF 13 TRBJ2-7 TRBV7-9 many NA
TGCGCCAGCAGCTTGGAGGGTCTAAAGCCTGAAGCTTTCTTT CASSLEGLKPEAFF 14 TRBJ1-1 TRBV5-1 few NA
TGTGCCAGCAGTGAAGGGTTTCGGGGGAATTCACCCCTCCACTTT CASSEGFRGNSPLHF 15 TRBJ1-6 TRBV2 NA NA
TGTGCCAGCAGCTTAAGACAGACGAACACTGAAGCTTTCTTT CASSLRQTNTEAFF 14 TRBJ1-1 TRBV13 few NA
TGTGCCAGCAGTTACTCGGCCGACTTGCGGGTCCCCTACGAGCAGTACTTC CASSYSADLRVPYEQYF 17 TRBJ2-7 TRBV10-3 NA NA
TGTGCCAGCAGCTTAGCGGACAGGGGAGGAGGAAACACCATATATTTT CASSLADRGGGNTIYF 16 TRBJ1-3 TRBV7-6 many TRBD1
TGTGCCAGCAGTCGAGCAGGCAACGCTGAAGCTTTCTTT CASSRAGNAEAFF 13 TRBJ1-1 TRBV6-5 NA NA
TGTGCCAGCACTACCTACGGTAACACCATATATTTT CASTTYGNTIYF 12 TRBJ1-3 TRBV28 NA NA
TGTGCCACCAGCAGAGAGGCAGGCAATCAGCCCCAGCATTTT CATSREAGNQPQHF 14 TRBJ1-5 TRBV15 NA NA
TGTGCCAGCAGCTTGAGAGAGGACGAGCAGTACTTC CASSLREDEQYF 12 TRBJ2-7 TRBV7-2 NA NA
TGCAGTGCTAGTAAAGGGGGGTCTGACACTGAAGCTTTCTTT CSASKGGSDTEAFF 14 TRBJ1-1 TRBV20-1 NA NA
TGCAGTGCTGGACAGGGCGCCGCTGAAGCTTTCTTT CSAGQGAAEAFF 12 TRBJ1-1 TRBV20-1 once TRBD1
TGTGCCAGTAGTATGAAGAGGGATTATAATTCACCCCTCCACTTT CASSMKRDYNSPLHF 15 TRBJ1-6 TRBV19 few NA
TGTGCCAGCAGCGGAACGACAGGGTCGCAAGGAAACACCATATATTTT CASSGTTGSQGNTIYF 16 TRBJ1-3 TRBV9 few TRBD1
TGTGCCAGCAGCCCACGGCTGGGACAGGGGGCTATTGGGGCCAACGTCCTGACTTTC CASSPRLGQGAIGANVLTF 19 TRBJ2-6 TRBV7-9 NA TRBD1
TGCAGCGTTGGGGGCCCGCGGCAGGAGAGCAATCAGCCCCAGCATTTT CSVGGPRQESNQPQHF 16 TRBJ1-5 TRBV29-1 NA NA
TGCAGTGCTCGTAAGGGGCCCAATGAAAAACTGTTTTTT CSARKGPNEKLFF 13 TRBJ1-4 TRBV20-1 few NA
TGTGCCAGCAAGGACAGGGTCGGATTTGATGAAAAACTGTTTTTT CASKDRVGFDEKLFF 15 TRBJ1-4 TRBV6-1 NA TRBD1
TGCGCCAGCAGCCAAGATTCGGCAGCCACTGAAGCTTTCTTT CASSQDSAATEAFF 14 TRBJ1-1 TRBV5-1 few NA
TGTGCCAGTAGTCCGTCGGGGGGGAGCACTGAAGCTTTCTTT CASSPSGGSTEAFF 14 TRBJ1-1 TRBV19 many NA
TGTGCCAGCAGTTCCTACTGGACAGGGACTGAAGCTTTCTTT CASSSYWTGTEAFF 14 TRBJ1-1 TRBV27 once TRBD1
TGCAGCGTTGGTAAGGCGGACACTGAAGCTTTCTTT CSVGKADTEAFF 12 TRBJ1-1 TRBV29-1 NA NA